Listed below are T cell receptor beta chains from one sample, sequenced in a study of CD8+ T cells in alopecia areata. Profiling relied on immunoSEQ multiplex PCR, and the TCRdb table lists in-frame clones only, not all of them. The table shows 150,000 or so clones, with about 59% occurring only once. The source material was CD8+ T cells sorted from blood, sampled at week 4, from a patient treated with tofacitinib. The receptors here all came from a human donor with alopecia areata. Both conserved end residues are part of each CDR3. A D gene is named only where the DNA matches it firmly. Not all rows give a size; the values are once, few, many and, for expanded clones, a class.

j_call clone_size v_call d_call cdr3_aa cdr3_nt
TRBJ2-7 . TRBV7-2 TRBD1 CASSTGAGGSYEQYF TGTGCCAGCAGCACAGGCGCAGGGGGCTCCTACGAGCAGTACTTC
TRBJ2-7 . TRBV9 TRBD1 CASSVDRGIEQYF TGTGCCAGCAGCGTAGACAGGGGAATCGAGCAGTACTTC
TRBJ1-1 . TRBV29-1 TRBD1 CSGVTGGGTEAFF TGCAGCGGGGTGACAGGGGGCGGAACTGAAGCTTTCTTT
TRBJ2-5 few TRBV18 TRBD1 CASSPGTGEFFEETQYF TGTGCCAGCTCACCAGGGACAGGGGAATTTTTTGAAGAGACCCAGTACTTC
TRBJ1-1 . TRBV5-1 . CASSLEARSPFEAFF TGCGCCAGCAGCTTGGAAGCGCGCTCTCCCTTTGAAGCTTTCTTT
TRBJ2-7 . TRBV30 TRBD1 CAWSVGTGYEQYF TGTGCCTGGAGTGTCGGGACAGGCTACGAGCAGTACTTC
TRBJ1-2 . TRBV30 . CAWIPRANSLHF TGTGCCTGGATCCCCCGGGCAAATTCCCTCCACTTC
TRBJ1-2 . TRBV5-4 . CASSFGGDYGYTF TGTGCCAGCAGCTTTGGCGGAGACTATGGCTACACCTTC
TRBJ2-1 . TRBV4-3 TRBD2 CASSQDGLAGEEQFF TGCGCCAGCAGCCAAGATGGACTAGCGGGGGAGGAGCAGTTCTTC
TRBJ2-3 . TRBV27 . CASSPGATQYF TGTGCCAGCAGCCCCGGGGCCACGCAGTATTTT
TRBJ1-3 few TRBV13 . CASSFSGNTIYF TGTGCCAGCAGCTTCTCTGGAAACACCATATATTTT
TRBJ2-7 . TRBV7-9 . CASSTGPVRAEQYF TGTGCCAGCAGCACAGGGCCGGTTAGGGCCGAGCAGTACTTC
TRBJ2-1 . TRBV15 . CATRQGPYNEQFF TGTGCCACCCGCCAGGGTCCCTACAATGAGCAGTTCTTC
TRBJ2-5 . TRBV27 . CASSFRETQYF TGTGCCAGCAGTTTTCGGGAGACCCAGTACTTC
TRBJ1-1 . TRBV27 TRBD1 CASSFTGGRREAFF TGTGCCAGCAGTTTCACAGGGGGCCGGCGTGAAGCTTTCTTT
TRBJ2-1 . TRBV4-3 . CASSQEGAVRYEQFF TGCGCCAGCAGCCAAGAGGGGGCCGTGCGGTATGAGCAGTTCTTC
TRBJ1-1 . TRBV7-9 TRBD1 CASSLPDRGLNTEAFF TGTGCCAGCAGCTTACCCGACAGGGGCCTGAACACTGAAGCTTTCTTT
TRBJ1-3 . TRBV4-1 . CASSQEGPTLSSGNTIYF TGCGCCAGCAGCCAAGAGGGTCCGACTTTAAGTTCCGGAAACACCATATATTTT
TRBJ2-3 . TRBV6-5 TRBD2 CASSYGEGTDTQYF TGTGCCAGCAGTTACGGGGAGGGAACAGATACGCAGTATTTT
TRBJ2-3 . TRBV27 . CASSMRPSTDTQYF TGTGCCAGCAGTATGAGACCTAGCACAGATACGCAGTATTTT
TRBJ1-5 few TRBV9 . CASSEGVGTGNQPQHF TGTGCCAGCAGCGAGGGGGTGGGCACGGGCAATCAGCCCCAGCATTTT
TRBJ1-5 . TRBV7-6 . CASSLDDYSNQPQHF TGTGCCAGCAGCTTAGACGACTATAGCAATCAGCCCCAGCATTTT
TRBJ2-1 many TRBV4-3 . CASSQDLDSNYNEQFF TGCGCCAGCAGCCAAGATTTAGACAGCAATTACAATGAGCAGTTCTTC
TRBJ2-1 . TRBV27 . CASSFIGPRASEQFF TGTGCCAGCAGTTTTATAGGGCCAAGGGCCAGTGAGCAGTTCTTC
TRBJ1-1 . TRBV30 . CAWSPESNTEAFF TGTGCCTGGAGTCCCGAATCGAACACTGAAGCTTTCTTT
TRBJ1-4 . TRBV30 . CAWDLTGSQEKLFF TGTGCCTGGGATCTAACAGGGAGTCAGGAAAAACTGTTTTTT
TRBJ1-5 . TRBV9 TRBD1 CASSVVRDRGRNQPQHF TGTGCCAGCAGCGTAGTTCGGGACAGGGGTAGGAATCAGCCCCAGCATTTT
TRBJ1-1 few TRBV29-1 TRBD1 CSVDPGGTEAFF TGCAGCGTTGATCCAGGGGGCACTGAAGCTTTCTTT
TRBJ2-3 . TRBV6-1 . CASSEGALLDTQYF TGTGCCAGCAGTGAAGGGGCCCTTTTAGATACGCAGTATTTT
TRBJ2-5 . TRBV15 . CATSSPTAGVETQYF TGTGCCACCAGCAGCCCCACGGCAGGGGTAGAGACCCAGTACTTC
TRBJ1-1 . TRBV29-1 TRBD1 CSVGDREGVAEAFF TGCAGCGTTGGGGACAGGGAAGGGGTGGCTGAAGCTTTCTTT
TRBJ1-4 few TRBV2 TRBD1 CASRDTGVKLFF TGTGCCAGCAGAGACACAGGGGTAAAACTGTTTTTT
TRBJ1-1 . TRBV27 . CASSSYRAGTEAFF TGTGCCAGCAGTTCTTACAGGGCGGGCACTGAAGCTTTCTTT
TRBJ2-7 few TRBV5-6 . CASSSQGGHEQYF TGTGCCAGCAGCTCTCAAGGGGGGCACGAGCAGTACTTC
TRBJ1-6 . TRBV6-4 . CASSDSSYNSPLHF TGTGCCAGCAGTGACAGCTCCTATAATTCACCCCTCCACTTT
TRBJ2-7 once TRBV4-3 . CASSQLLFSSYEQYF TGCGCCAGCAGCCAGCTCCTTTTCAGCTCCTACGAGCAGTACTTC
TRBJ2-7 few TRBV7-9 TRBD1 CASSGQAVSYEQYF TGTGCCAGCAGCGGACAGGCAGTCTCCTACGAGCAGTACTTC
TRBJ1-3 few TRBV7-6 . CASSSGPTSGNTIYF TGTGCCAGCAGCTCAGGACCGACCTCTGGAAACACCATATATTTT
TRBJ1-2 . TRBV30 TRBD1 CAWSVGGGDGYTF TGTGCCTGGAGTGTGGGAGGGGGCGATGGCTACACCTTC
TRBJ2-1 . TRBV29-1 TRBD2 CSAGLAGDEQFF TGCAGCGCGGGACTAGCGGGCGATGAGCAGTTCTTC
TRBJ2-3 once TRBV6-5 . CASRAQGTDTQYF TGTGCCAGCAGGGCCCAGGGCACAGATACGCAGTATTTT
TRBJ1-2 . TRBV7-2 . CASSLIPAQDYGYTF TGTGCCAGCAGCTTAATTCCGGCTCAGGACTATGGCTACACCTTC
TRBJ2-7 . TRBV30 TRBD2 CAWSEIAGFAYEQYF TGTGCCTGGAGTGAGATAGCGGGGTTTGCCTACGAGCAGTACTTC
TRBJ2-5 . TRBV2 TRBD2 CASWGAIAGALQETQYF TGTGCCAGCTGGGGTGCAATAGCGGGGGCCCTCCAAGAGACCCAGTACTTC
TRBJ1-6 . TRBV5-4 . CASSATSNLYNSPLHF TGTGCCAGCAGCGCAACAAGCAACCTCTATAATTCACCCCTCCACTTT
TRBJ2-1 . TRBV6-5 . CASSHRTYNEQFF TGTGCCAGCAGTCACCGGACCTACAATGAGCAGTTCTTC
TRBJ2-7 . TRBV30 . CAWSGPLGEYEQYF TGTGCCTGGAGTGGTCCCCTCGGGGAATACGAGCAGTACTTC
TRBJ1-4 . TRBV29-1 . CSVEDLVDGKLFF TGCAGCGTTGAAGATTTGGTAGACGGAAAACTGTTTTTT
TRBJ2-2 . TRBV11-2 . CASSLEVTGAPNTGELFF TGTGCCAGCAGCTTGGAGGTGACAGGTGCTCCGAACACCGGGGAGCTGTTTTTT
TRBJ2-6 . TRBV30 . CAWSPRGGANVLTF TGTGCCTGGAGCCCCAGAGGGGGGGCCAACGTCCTGACTTTC
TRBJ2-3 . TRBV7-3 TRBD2 CASSQSSGGFGDTQYF TGTGCCAGCAGCCAATCTAGCGGGGGGTTTGGAGATACGCAGTATTTT
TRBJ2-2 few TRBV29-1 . CSVTALKATGELFF TGCAGCGTTACGGCCTTGAAGGCCACCGGGGAGCTGTTTTTT
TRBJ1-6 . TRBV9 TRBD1 CASSLGGQSNSPLHF TGTGCCAGCAGCTTGGGGGGACAGAGCAATTCACCCCTCCACTTT
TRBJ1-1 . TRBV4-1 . CASSRSQPPRDTEAFF TGCGCCAGCAGCCGGTCACAGCCTCCACGGGACACTGAAGCTTTCTTT
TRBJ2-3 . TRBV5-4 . CASSLGPLSTDTQYF TGTGCCAGCAGCTTGGGGCCCCTTAGCACAGATACGCAGTATTTT
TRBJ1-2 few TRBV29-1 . CSAMDTYGYTF TGCAGCGCTATGGACACCTATGGCTACACCTTC
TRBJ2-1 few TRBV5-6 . CASSFLLVEQFF TGTGCCAGCAGCTTCTTACTAGTGGAGCAGTTCTTC
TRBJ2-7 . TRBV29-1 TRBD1 CSVDPTGFEQYF TGCAGCGTTGACCCGACAGGGTTCGAGCAGTACTTC
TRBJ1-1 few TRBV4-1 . CASSQDWDTEAFF TGCGCCAGCAGCCAAGACTGGGACACTGAAGCTTTCTTT